The 20 T cell receptor beta chains given below trace back to one sample, sequenced in a study of T cell repertoires in cytomegalovirus infection. Their specific antigens are unknown. One entry per CDR3 protein results from TCRdb running MiXCR on the reads. The top ten hold about 25% of the sample, which has roughly 150,000 distinct CDR3 sequences, 20% to 25% seen once. This specimen was CD8+ T cells from cultured PBMCs, taken from culture after CMV antigen stimulation. The receptors were sampled from a human donor in good health (CMV status not recorded). Some clones in this sample may be carry-over from other donors' samples.

The chain has TRBV6-2 or TRBV6-3 and TRBJ1-1; TRBD1 might be the D (6 bases). Germline-derived CDR1 and CDR2 are MNHEY and SVGEGT. Trimming removed 1 base from V and 5 bases from J, with 17 bases in between. CDR3 length: 16 amino acids. In nucleotides, the CDR3 is TGTGCCAGCAGTTACTTAAGCGACAGGTGGGGAACTGAAGCTTTCTTT. It specifies CASSYLSDRWGTEAFF.

There are a few counts of this clonotype. This chain joins TRBV4-2 and TRBJ2-7; TRBD2 matches 9 bases. The CDR3 sequence is 15 residues long. Per the germline V gene, CDR1 is LGHNA and CDR2 is YNFKEQ. V dropped 4 bases and J dropped 4; count of bases not matched to a gene: 8. The CDR3, as DNA: TGTGCCAGCAGCCCCCTTAGCGGGGGTACGTACGAGCAGTACTTC. Encoded protein: CASSPLSGGTYEQYF.

This clonotype was seen a handful of times. The chain couples TRBV19 to TRBJ1-2; TRBD1 aligns across 9 bases. V dropped 3 bases and J dropped 7; count of bases not matched to a gene: 6. In germline, CDR1 is LNHDA, CDR2 SQIVND (reference sequence). The CDR3 contains 14 residues. CDR3 region: CASSMGQGSFGYTF. The DNA for the CDR3 is TGTGCCAGTAGTATGGGACAGGGTAGTTTTGGCTACACCTTC.

This chain joins TRBV5-1 and TRBJ2-1, with 7 bases matching TRBD1. V was clipped by 9 bases and J by 2 bases; unmatched bases: 11. CDR3 length: 15 amino acids. Germline assignment: CDR1 SGHRS and CDR2 YFSETQ. This chain's CDR3 is CATRLTGSPYNEQFF. In DNA form, the CDR3 reads TGCGCCACCAGACTGACAGGGTCCCCCTACAATGAGCAGTTCTTC.

The chain couples TRBV7-2 to TRBJ1-1; tentatively, D is TRBD1 (5 bases). V was trimmed by 5 bases and J by 6 bases, leaving 25 bases between them. This CDR3 contains 17 residues. Germline V gives CDR1 SGHTA, CDR2 FQGNSA. In DNA form, the CDR3 reads TGTGCCAGCAGCCCGGTGGGGCAGCGGGGGATTCTCGCTGAAGCTTTCTTT. Amino acids: CASSPVGQRGILAEAFF.

The V call is TRBV7-9, the J call TRBJ2-7; D is possibly TRBD2 (6 bases). The ends were cut back, 5 bases at V and 2 bases at J, with 13 bases in the middle. CDR1 SEHNR and CDR2 FQNEAQ come from the germline V gene (reference sequence). This CDR3 is built from 14 residues. The chain's CDR3 is CASSPPAGTYEQYF. CDR3 nucleotides: TGTGCCAGCAGCCCACCGGCGGGGACCTACGAGCAGTACTTC.

This clonotype was seen only a few times. The chain uses TRBV3-1 and TRBJ1-2; 9 bases are a match to TRBD1. The length of the CDR3 is 16 residues. The germline CDR1 and CDR2 sequences are LGHDT and YNNKEL (reference sequence). J was trimmed by 4 bases and V by 0 bases; bases with no gene match: 6. The CDR3 region has the DNA TGTGCCAGCAGCCAAGATGGACAGGGGAACCTCTATGGCTACACCTTC. This codes for CASSQDGQGNLYGYTF.

The rearrangement links TRBV7-9 to TRBJ2-5; 7 bases fit TRBD1. Unmatched junction bases numbered 7, after V lost 5 bases and J lost 4 bases. The germline V gene encodes CDR1 SEHNR and CDR2 FQNEAQ (reference sequence). The CDR3 is 14 residues long. Here the CDR3 DNA reads TGTGCCAGCAGCAAAACAGGGGCGGGAGAGACCCAGTACTTC. Translated: CASSKTGAGETQYF.

This clonotype was seen a few times. The chain links TRBV18 to TRBJ1-2, with TRBD1 matching 7 bases. V was pared by 3 bases and J by 4 bases, with 11 bases of the junction left unmatched. CDR1 and CDR2 from the germline V gene are KGHSH and LQKENI. The CDR3 is made up of 16 amino acids. CDR3 sequence (DNA): TGTGCCAGCTCACCCGGGGGTACGACAGGGAGCTATGGCTACACCTTC. Protein sequence: CASSPGGTTGSYGYTF.

The V and J genes are TRBV7-6 and TRBJ1-1; possibly TRBD1 for D (6 bases). The ends were cut back, 7 bases at V and 7 bases at J, with 13 bases in the middle. Per germline, CDR1 SGHVS and CDR2 FNYEAQ. The CDR3 runs 12 residues. CDR3 loop: CASIAGANEAFF. CDR3 DNA sequence: TGTGCCAGCATCGCGGGGGCGAATGAAGCTTTCTTT.

This clonotype was detected only a few times. The chain links TRBV6-2 or TRBV6-3 to TRBJ2-2, with a weak D call TRBD1 (5 bases). This CDR3 has 15 amino acids. Trimming shortened V by 5 bases and J by 2 bases, and 12 bases separated the two germline ends. From germline, CDR1 is MNHEY and CDR2 SVGEGT. CDR3 DNA: TGTGCCAGCAGTCCGCTAGGGGCTAACACCGGGGAGCTGTTTTTT. This gives the protein CASSPLGANTGELFF.

This clonotype was counted a few times. V is TRBV7-6 and J is TRBJ1-2, with TRBD1 identical over 7 bases. Germline lookup yields CDR1 SGHVS and CDR2 FNYEAQ. The CDR3 has 14 amino acids. V shed 5 bases, J shed 5 bases, and the junction held 8 bases outside the gene matches. The CDR3 coding sequence is TGTGCCAGCAGCCCGGCCGGGACAGATTATGGCTACACCTTC. Translated: CASSPAGTDYGYTF.

This clonotype occurred a few times. The chain recombines TRBV6-2 or TRBV6-3 with TRBJ1-5; the match to TRBD1 covers 8 bases. This CDR3 has 15 residues. V trimming: 6 bases; J trimming: 4 bases; junction bases outside the gene matches: 8. Germline-derived CDR1 and CDR2 are MNHEY and SVGEGT. CDR3 in amino acids: CASRDRVFRNQPQHF. The DNA of the CDR3 is TGTGCCAGCAGGGACAGGGTGTTTCGGAATCAGCCCCAGCATTTT.

This clonotype was detected ten times or more. The chain combines TRBV7-2 with TRBJ2-1, with TRBD2 matching 14 bases. This CDR3 comprises 19 residues. Germline values: CDR1 SGHTA, CDR2 FQGNSA. V trimming: 5 bases; J trimming: 0 bases; junction bases outside the gene matches: 9. The CDR3: CASSPWTSGGLTSYNEQFF. The DNA of the CDR3 is TGTGCCAGCAGCCCGTGGACTAGCGGGGGGCTTACCTCCTACAATGAGCAGTTCTTC.

This clonotype was seen a handful of times. The DNA for the CDR3 is TGTGCCAGCAGTTTGGGGGGCGATAACTATGGCTACACCTTC. Translation: CASSLGGDNYGYTF. This chain links TRBV27 with TRBJ1-2, with D maybe TRBD1 (6 bases). CDR3 size: 14 residues. Germline V gene data show CDR1 as MNHEY and CDR2 as SMNVEV (reference sequence). The V end was cut by 3 bases, the J end by 1 base, with 9 bases between.

This chain uses TRBV6-5 with TRBJ2-3; 9 positions agree with TRBD2. The germline V gene encodes CDR1 MNHEY and CDR2 SVGAGI. The CDR3 consists of 15 residues. V lost 6 bases, J lost 3 bases, and 7 bases stayed unmatched. The chain's CDR3 is CASRTGTSSTDTQYF. CDR3 DNA: TGTGCCAGCAGAACCGGGACTAGCTCGACAGATACGCAGTATTTT.

This clonotype was counted only a few times. The J gene is TRBJ1-6, the V gene TRBV27, with 10 bases lining up with TRBD1. V lost 5 bases to trimming and J lost 8 bases; unmatched junction nucleotides: 9. The germline V gene encodes CDR1 MNHEY and CDR2 SMNVEV (reference sequence). The CDR3 loop spans 16 amino acids. CDR3 amino acids: CASSAPGQGRDSPLHF. In nucleotides, the CDR3 is TGTGCCAGCAGTGCTCCGGGACAGGGGCGGGATTCACCCCTCCACTTT.

A few counts support this clonotype. The chain recombines TRBV7-2 with TRBJ1-6, with TRBD1 matching 8 bases. V trimming: 3 bases; J trimming: 10 bases; junction bases outside the gene matches: 8. CDR3 length: 15 residues. Germline-derived CDR1 and CDR2 are SGHTA and FQGNSA. CDR3 protein: CASSFHDRGGSPLHF. CDR3 in DNA: TGTGCCAGCAGCTTCCACGACAGGGGTGGATCACCCCTCCACTTT.

The chain links TRBV4-1 to TRBJ1-3; D is unclear. The CDR3 runs 15 residues. Per the germline V gene, CDR1 is MGHRA and CDR2 is YSYEKL. Trimming cost V 4 bases and J 4 bases, with 14 bases left between them. The CDR3 DNA is TGCGCCAGCAGCCCCTGGACCGAAGGAGGAAACACCATATATTTT. This sequence encodes CASSPWTEGGNTIYF.

This chain links TRBV7-2 with TRBJ2-7; 11 nucleotides match TRBD1. The CDR3 totals 13 residues. CDR1 is SGHTA, CDR2 FQGNSA, per germline. V trimming: 4 bases; J trimming: 6 bases; junction bases outside the gene matches: 2. Here the CDR3 DNA reads TGTGCCAGCAGCTGGACAGGGGGCGCCGAGCAGTACTTC. Protein product: CASSWTGGAEQYF. Full variable domain (outside the CDR3, taken from reference TRBV7-2 and TRBJ2-7): GAGVSQSPSNKVTEKGKDVELRCDPISGHTALYWYRQSLGQGLEFLIYFQGNSAPDKSGLPSDRFSAERTGGSVSTLTIQRTQQEDSAVYLCASSWTGGAEQYFGPGTRLTVT.